This T cell receptor beta chain was sequenced for a study of cytotoxic CD8 clonotypes in ibrutinib-treated CLL. TCRdb's copy holds only in-frame clones and misses some; the assay was immunoSEQ multiplex PCR. The profile shows 150,000 to 200,000 clones, roughly 77% of them singletons. Findings and limits, study-wide: Increased clonality at ibrutinib response gave way to a return toward baseline at progression.

V was pared by 4 bases and J by 10 bases, with 14 bases between. This CDR3 is 13 amino acids long. In germline, CDR1 is MDHEN, CDR2 SYDVKM. Of note for this clone: Its antigen is undetermined.

The origin of this receptor is a human donor with chronic lymphocytic leukemia. The sequencing here drew on PBMCs, taken after 12 months of ibrutinib treatment. The genes are TRBV28 and TRBJ2-1; D gene ambiguous. CDR3 DNA sequence: TGTGCCAGCAGTTCCGGACCAGGCTGGGAGCAGTTCTTC. Residues: CASSSGPGWEQFF. The full variable domain, its missing parts supplied by reference TRBV28 and TRBJ2-1, is DVKVTQSSRYLVKRTGEKVFLECVQDMDHENMFWYRQDPGLGLRLIYFSYDVKMKEKGDIPEGYSVSREKKERFSLILESASTNQTSMYLCASSSGPGWEQFFGPGTRLTVL.